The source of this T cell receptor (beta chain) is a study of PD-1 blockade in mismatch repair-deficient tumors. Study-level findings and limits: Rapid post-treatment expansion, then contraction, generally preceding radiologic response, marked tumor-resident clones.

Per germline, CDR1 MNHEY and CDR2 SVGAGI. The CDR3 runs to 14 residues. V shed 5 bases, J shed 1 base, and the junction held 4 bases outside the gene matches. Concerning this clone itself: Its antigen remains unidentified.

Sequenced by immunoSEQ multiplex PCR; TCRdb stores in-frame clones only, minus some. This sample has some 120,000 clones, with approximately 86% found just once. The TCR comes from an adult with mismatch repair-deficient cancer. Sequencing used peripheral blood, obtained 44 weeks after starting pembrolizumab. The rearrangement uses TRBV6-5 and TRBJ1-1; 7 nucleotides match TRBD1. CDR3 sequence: CASSPGGENTEAFF. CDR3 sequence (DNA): TGTGCCAGCAGTCCAGGGGGGGAGAACACTGAAGCTTTCTTT.